This T cell receptor beta chain comes out of a study of blood T cell repertoires in COVID-19 (dated by TCRdb to 2019 to 2021). The study in broad terms: The collaborator samples originated in the United States, Italy and Spain and spanned the acute and convalescent phases of COVID-19. The prospective study material was composed of cDNA or gDNA derived from T cells, B-cell-depleted T cells, or PBMCs. The dataset comprised deeply sampled blood TCRbeta repertoires from subjects exposed to, actively infected with, or recovered from COVID-19. The repertoires were released in a freely available public database meant as a resource for research on the immune response to SARS-CoV-2. The samples were drawn from the first 160 participants of the ongoing ImmuneRACE study and from some 1,300 subjects provided by 6 global collaborators. Sample metadata almost always included a de-identified subject ID, COVID-19 status, age in years and sex. HLA class I and class II types, where available, came from metadata supplied by the sample provider rather than from assay-based typing.

The immunoSEQ Assay, a bias-controlled multiplex PCR, was used to amplify TCRbeta CDR3 regions from genomic DNA. Per the authors' processing: The number of nucleated cells in each sample was estimated by amplification of reference gene primers within the assay. Sequence reads were collapsed and filtered to measure the absolute abundance of every unique TCRbeta CDR3 rearrangement. For each sample, productive Simpson clonality was calculated as the square root of Simpson's diversity index over productive rearrangements. Here the immuneACCESS table is served through TCRdb, limited to in-frame sequences with V and J called. Missing clones are a known gap in these copies; in checked studies unresolved V genes cover under half, and the rest lacks a known reason. The DNA was the basis for D and trimming; V, J and clone size are from that table. For this sample the table gives over 55,000 clones, of which roughly 90% were detected only once. 20% to 25% of the sample belongs to the ten largest clones.

One collaborating source in Seattle enrolled patients during active infection and followed them longitudinally through the course of disease. Each collaborating institution followed its own protocols to collect whole blood in K2EDTA tubes. For TCRbeta analysis, collaborators shipped samples in one of three forms: frozen whole blood, isolated PBMCs, or DNA extracted from either of those sample types. As for this clone: Its antigen is unknown. Base qualities are not provided; no much larger clone lies one nucleotide away.

What the work shows at the level of the full study, not this receptor alone: The quantity of clinical and demographic metadata differed by source and by participant and was supplied without curation.

The sequencing input was peripheral blood. This sequence was found in a woman over 75 with COVID-19, enrolled during active disease.

DNA sequence: TGCGCCAGCTCTTTAAGGAGGAACACTGAAGCTTTCTTT. Protein translation: CASSLRRNTEAFF. The rearranged segments are TRBV5-1 and TRBJ1-1, with the identity of the D gene unclear. The germline V gene sets CDR1 to SGHRS and CDR2 to YFSETQ. Trimming removed 7 bases from V and 1 base from J, leaving 11 bases between the germline ends. The CDR3 covers 13 residues, taking in both the cysteine and the phenylalanine. Only CDR3 DNA remains: 39 bases, in frame from the first base.